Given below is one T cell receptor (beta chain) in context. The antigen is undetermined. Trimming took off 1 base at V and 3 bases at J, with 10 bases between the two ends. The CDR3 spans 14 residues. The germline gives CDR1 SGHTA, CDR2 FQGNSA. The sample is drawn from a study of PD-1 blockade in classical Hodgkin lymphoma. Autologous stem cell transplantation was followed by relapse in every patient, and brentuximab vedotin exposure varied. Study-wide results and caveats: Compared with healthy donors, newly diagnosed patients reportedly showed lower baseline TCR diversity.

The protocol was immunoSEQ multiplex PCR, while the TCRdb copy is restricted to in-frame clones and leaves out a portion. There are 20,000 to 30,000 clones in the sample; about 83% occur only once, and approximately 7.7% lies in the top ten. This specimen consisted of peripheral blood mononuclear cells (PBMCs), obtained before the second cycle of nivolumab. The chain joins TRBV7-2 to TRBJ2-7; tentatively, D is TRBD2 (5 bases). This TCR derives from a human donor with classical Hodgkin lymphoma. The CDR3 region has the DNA TGTGCCAGCAGCTTAGTAGGCGAGGGCTACGAGCAGTACTTC. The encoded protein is CASSLVGEGYEQYF.